This TCR beta chain emerged from a study of chemoradiotherapy in HPV16-positive cancers. Study summary: Two HPV16-positive patients' cells yielded candidate HPV-specific clones and common motifs. The study's findings and limits: Only a couple of HPV16-positive patients supplied the functional HPV-specificity definition.

CDR3 size: 16 residues. Trimming stripped 0 bases from V and 3 bases from J, with 13 bases between. Germline V gives CDR1 LGHNT, CDR2 FRNRAP. Turning to this clone: Its antigen is unknown.

Repeated repertoire sampling spanned the course of chemoradiotherapy. The table came from immunoSEQ multiplex PCR; TCRdb's copy has only in-frame clones and leaves some out. The sample holds fewer than 8,500 clones, 85% to 90% seen once. The sequences come from tumor tissue, collected from a patient who underwent chemoradiotherapy. This TCR was sampled from a human donor with HPV-associated anogenital cancer. V gene TRBV12-5 combines with J gene TRBJ2-3; D possibly matches TRBD1 or TRBD2 (6 bases each). CDR3 loop: CASGLVYQGTTDTQYF. CDR3 DNA sequence: TGTGCTAGTGGTTTGGTATATCAGGGGACTACAGATACGCAGTATTTT.